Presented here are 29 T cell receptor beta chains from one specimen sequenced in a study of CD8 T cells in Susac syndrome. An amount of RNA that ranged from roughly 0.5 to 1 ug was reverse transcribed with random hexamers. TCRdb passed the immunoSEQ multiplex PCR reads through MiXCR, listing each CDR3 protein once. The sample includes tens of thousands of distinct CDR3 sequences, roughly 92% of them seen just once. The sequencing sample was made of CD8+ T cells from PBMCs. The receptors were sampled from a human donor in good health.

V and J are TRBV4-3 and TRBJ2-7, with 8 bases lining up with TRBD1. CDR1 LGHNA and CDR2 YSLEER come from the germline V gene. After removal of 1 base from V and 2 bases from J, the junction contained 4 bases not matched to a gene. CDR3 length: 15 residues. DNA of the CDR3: TGCGCCAGCAGCCAAGGGACAGGGAAAGCCTACGAGCAGTACTTC. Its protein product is CASSQGTGKAYEQYF.

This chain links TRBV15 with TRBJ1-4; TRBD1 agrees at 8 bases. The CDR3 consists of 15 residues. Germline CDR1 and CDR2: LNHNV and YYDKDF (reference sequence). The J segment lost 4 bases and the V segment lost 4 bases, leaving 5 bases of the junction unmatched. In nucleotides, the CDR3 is TGTGCCACCAGCAAACCGGGACAGGATAATGAAAAACTGTTTTTT. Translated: CATSKPGQDNEKLFF.

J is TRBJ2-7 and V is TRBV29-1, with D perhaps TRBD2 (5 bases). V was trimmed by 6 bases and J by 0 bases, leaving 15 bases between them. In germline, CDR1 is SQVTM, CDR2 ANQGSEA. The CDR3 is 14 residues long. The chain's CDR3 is CSVSLAGLSYEQYF. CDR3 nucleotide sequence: TGCAGCGTGTCGCTCGCGGGTCTCTCCTACGAGCAGTACTTC.

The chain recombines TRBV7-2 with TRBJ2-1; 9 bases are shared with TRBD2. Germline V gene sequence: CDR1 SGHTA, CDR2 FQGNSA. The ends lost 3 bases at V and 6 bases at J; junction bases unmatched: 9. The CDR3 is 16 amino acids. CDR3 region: CASSLGPGLAFNEQFF. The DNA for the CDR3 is TGTGCCAGCAGCTTGGGTCCGGGACTAGCTTTCAATGAGCAGTTCTTC. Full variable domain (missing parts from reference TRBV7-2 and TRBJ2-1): GAGVSQSPSNKVTEKGKDVELRCDPISGHTALYWYRQSLGQGLEFLIYFQGNSAPDKSGLPSDRFSAERTGGSVSTLTIQRTQQEDSAVYLCASSLGPGLAFNEQFFGPGTRLTVL.

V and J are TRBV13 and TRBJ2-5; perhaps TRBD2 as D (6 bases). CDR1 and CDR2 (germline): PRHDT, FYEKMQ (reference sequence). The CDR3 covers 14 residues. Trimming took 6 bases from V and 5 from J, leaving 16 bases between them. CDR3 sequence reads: CASRPPGTYETQYF. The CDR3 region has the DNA TGTGCCAGCAGGCCCCCCGGGACTTACGAGACCCAGTACTTC. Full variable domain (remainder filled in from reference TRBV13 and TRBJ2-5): AAGVIQSPRHLIKEKRETATLKCYPIPRHDTVYWYQQGPGQDPQFLISFYEKMQSDKGSIPDRFSAQQFSDYHSELNMSSLELGDSALYFCASRPPGTYETQYFGPGTRLLVL.

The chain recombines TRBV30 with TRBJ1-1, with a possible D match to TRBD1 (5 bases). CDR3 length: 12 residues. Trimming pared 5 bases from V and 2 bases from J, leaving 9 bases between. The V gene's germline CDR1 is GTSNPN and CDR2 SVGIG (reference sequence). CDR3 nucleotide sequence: TGTGCCTGGGACCAGGGAAACACTGAAGCTTTCTTT. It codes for CAWDQGNTEAFF.

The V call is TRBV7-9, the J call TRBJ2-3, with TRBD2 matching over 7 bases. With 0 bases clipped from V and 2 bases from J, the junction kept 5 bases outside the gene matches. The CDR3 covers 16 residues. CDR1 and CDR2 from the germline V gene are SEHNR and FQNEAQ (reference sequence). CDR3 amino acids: CASSLALREPTDTQYF. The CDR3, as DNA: TGTGCCAGCAGCTTAGCGTTGCGGGAGCCCACAGATACGCAGTATTTT.

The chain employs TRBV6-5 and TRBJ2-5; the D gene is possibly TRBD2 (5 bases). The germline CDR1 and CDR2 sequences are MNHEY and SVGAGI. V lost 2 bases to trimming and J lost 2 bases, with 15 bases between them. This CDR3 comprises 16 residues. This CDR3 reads CASSYGEPPLQETQYF. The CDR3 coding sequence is TGTGCCAGCAGTTACGGGGAGCCCCCCCTGCAAGAGACCCAGTACTTC.

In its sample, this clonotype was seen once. The CDR3, as DNA: TGTGCCATCAGTGAGCTGGGGACTAGCGGGGTATACAATGAGCAGTTCTTC. Its protein product is CAISELGTSGVYNEQFF. The chain is built from TRBV10-3 and TRBJ2-1; the match to TRBD2 covers 13 bases. The CDR3 spans 17 residues. CDR1 and CDR2 (germline): ENHRY, SYGVKD. Trimming cost V 2 bases and J 4 bases; bases outside gene matches: 5.

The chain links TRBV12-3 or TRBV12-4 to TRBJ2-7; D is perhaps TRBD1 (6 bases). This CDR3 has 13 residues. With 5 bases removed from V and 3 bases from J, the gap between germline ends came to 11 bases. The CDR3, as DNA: TGTGCCAGCAGTCCCCAGACAGGCTACGAGCAGTACTTC. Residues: CASSPQTGYEQYF.

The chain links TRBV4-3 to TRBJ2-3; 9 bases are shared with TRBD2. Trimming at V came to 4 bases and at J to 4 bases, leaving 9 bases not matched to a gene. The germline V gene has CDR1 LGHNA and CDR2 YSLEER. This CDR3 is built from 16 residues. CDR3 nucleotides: TGCGCCAGCAGCCCACCAGCGGGAGGTAGGGCAGATACGCAGTATTTT. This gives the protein CASSPPAGGRADTQYF.

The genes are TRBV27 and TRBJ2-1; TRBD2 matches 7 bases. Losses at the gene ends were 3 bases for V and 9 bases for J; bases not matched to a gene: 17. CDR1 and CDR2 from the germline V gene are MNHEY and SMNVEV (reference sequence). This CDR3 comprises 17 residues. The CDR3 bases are TGTGCCAGCAGTTTCGGGTGGGGGGACTACGCCCAGGGTGAGCAGTTCTTC. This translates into CASSFGWGDYAQGEQFF.

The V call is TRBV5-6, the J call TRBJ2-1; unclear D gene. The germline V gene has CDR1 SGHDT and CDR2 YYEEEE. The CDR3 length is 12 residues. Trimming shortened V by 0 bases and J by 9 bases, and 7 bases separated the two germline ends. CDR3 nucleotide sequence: TGTGCCAGCAGCTTGGGTGGGTCTGAGCAGTTCTTC. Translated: CASSLGGSEQFF.

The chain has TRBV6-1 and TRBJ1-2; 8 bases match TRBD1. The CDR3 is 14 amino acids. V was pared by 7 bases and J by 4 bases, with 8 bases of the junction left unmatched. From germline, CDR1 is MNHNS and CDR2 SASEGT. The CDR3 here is CASTKPGGIYGYTF. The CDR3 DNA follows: TGTGCCAGCACCAAGCCAGGGGGCATCTATGGCTACACCTTC.

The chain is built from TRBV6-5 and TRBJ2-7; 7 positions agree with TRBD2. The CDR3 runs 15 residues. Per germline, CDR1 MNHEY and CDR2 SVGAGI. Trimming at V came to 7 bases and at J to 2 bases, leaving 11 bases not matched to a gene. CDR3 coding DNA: TGTGCCAGCATCCCTGCAGCGGGATTGCCCTACGAGCAGTACTTC. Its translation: CASIPAAGLPYEQYF.

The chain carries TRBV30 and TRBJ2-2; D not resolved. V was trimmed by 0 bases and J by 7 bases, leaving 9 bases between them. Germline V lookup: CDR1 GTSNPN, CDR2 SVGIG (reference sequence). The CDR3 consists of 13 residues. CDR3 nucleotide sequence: TGTGCCTGGAGTGTGGGGTCGGGCGGGGAGCTGTTTTTT. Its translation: CAWSVGSGGELFF.

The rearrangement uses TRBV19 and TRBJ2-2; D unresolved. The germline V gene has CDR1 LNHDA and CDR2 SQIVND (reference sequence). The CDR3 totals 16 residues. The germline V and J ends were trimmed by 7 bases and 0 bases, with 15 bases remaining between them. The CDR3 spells CASKIEVPSNTGELFF. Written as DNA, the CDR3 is TGTGCCAGTAAGATAGAAGTACCGTCGAACACCGGGGAGCTGTTTTTT.

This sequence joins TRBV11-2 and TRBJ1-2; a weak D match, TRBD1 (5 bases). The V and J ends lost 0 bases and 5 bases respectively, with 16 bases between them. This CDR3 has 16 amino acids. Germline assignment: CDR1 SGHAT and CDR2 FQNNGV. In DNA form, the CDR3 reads TGTGCCAGCAGCTTAGAGTACGCGGCCAGGGAATATGGCTACACCTTC. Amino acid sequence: CASSLEYAAREYGYTF.

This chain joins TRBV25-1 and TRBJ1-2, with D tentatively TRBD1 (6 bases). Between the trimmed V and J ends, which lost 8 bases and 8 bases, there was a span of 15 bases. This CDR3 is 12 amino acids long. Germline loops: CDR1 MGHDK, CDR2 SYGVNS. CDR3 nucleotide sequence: TGTGCCAGCTGTAGTTTACAGGGCGGCTACACCTTC. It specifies CASCSLQGGYTF.

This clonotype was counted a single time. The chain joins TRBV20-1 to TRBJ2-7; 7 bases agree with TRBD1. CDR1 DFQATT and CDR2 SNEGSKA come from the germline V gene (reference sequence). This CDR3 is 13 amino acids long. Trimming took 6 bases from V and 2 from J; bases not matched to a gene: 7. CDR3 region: CSAHTGVTYEQYF. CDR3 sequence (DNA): TGCAGTGCCCACACAGGGGTCACCTACGAGCAGTACTTC.

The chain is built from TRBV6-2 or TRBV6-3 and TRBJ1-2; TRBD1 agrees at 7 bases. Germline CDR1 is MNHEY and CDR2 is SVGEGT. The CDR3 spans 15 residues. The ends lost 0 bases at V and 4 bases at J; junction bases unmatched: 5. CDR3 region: CASSYSIRDSYGYTF. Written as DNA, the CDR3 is TGTGCCAGCAGTTACTCGATAAGGGACAGCTATGGCTACACCTTC.

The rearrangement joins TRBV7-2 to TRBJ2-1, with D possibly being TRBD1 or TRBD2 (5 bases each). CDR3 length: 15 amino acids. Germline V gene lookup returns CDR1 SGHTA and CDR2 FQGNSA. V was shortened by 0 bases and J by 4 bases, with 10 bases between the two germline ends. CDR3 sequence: CASSLAGDGYNEQFF. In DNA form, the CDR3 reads TGTGCCAGCAGCTTAGCCGGGGACGGGTACAATGAGCAGTTCTTC. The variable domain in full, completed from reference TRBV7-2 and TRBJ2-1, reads GAGVSQSPSNKVTEKGKDVELRCDPISGHTALYWYRQSLGQGLEFLIYFQGNSAPDKSGLPSDRFSAERTGGSVSTLTIQRTQQEDSAVYLCASSLAGDGYNEQFFGPGTRLTVL.

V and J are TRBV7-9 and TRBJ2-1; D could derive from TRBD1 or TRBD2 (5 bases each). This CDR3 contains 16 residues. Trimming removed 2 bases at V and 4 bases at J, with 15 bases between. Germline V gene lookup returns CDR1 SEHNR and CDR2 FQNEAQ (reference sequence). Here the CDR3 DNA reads TGTGCCAGCAGCTTACCTATCGAGGGGCCGTACAATGAGCAGTTCTTC. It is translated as CASSLPIEGPYNEQFF.

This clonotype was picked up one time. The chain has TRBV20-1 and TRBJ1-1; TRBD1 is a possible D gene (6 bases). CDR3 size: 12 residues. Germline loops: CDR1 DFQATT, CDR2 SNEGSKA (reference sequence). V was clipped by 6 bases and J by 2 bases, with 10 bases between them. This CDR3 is CSAGAFNTEAFF. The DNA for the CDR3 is TGCAGTGCGGGGGCCTTTAACACTGAAGCTTTCTTT.

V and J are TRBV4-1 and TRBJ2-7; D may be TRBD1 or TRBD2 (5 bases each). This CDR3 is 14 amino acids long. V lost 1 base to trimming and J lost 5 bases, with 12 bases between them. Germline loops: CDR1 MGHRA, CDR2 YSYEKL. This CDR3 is CASSQAGTEDEQYF. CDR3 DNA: TGCGCCAGCAGCCAAGCGGGGACGGAGGACGAGCAGTACTTC.

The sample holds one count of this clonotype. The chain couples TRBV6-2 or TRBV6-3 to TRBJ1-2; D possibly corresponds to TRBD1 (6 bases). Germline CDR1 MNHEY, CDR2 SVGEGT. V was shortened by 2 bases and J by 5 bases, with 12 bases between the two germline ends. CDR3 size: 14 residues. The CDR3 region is CASSYGGNGYGYTF. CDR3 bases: TGTGCCAGCAGTTACGGGGGCAACGGATATGGCTACACCTTC.

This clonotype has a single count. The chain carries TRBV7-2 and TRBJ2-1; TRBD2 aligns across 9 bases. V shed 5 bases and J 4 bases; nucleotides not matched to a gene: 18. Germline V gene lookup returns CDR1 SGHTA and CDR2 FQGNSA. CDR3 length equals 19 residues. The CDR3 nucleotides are TGTGCCAGCAGCACCAATCGTCACCCGACTAGCGGCCCGTACAATGAGCAGTTCTTC. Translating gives CASSTNRHPTSGPYNEQFF. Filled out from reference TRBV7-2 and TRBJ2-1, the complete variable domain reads GAGVSQSPSNKVTEKGKDVELRCDPISGHTALYWYRQSLGQGLEFLIYFQGNSAPDKSGLPSDRFSAERTGGSVSTLTIQRTQQEDSAVYLCASSTNRHPTSGPYNEQFFGPGTRLTVL.

The CDR3 nucleotides read TGTGCCAGCAGCCTTGGCGGACTAGCGGGAGAGGCCGGGGAGCTGTTTTTT. As protein: CASSLGGLAGEAGELFF. The chain recombines TRBV12-3 or TRBV12-4 with TRBJ2-2, with 13 bases fitting TRBD2. The ends lost 6 bases at V and 6 bases at J; junction bases unmatched: 10. This CDR3 is 17 amino acids long.

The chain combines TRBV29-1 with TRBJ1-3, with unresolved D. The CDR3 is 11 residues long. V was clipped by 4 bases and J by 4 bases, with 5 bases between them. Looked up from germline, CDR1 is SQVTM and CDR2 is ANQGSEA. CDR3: CSVGGGNTIYF. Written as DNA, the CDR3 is TGCAGCGTTGGCGGGGGAAACACCATATATTTT.